What follows describes a single T cell receptor beta chain. Its antigen is not identified. TCRdb analysed the reads with MiXCR anew, one entry per CDR3 protein. The sample has 680,000 or so distinct CDR3 sequences, 35% seen once. The CDR3 sequence is 14 residues long. The germline CDR1 and CDR2 sequences are LNHNV and YYDKDF (reference sequence). The V end was cut by 1 base, the J end by 6 bases, with 10 bases between. The sample belongs to a study of T cell repertoires in cytomegalovirus infection. Whole-study context: Shared public TCR beta signatures pointed to both CMV infection and a matching HLA type. Study results and caveats: Individuals carrying CMV plus the relevant HLA were identified by cumulative frequency of public TCR beta families.

This TCR derives from a human donor in good health (CMV status not recorded). Some clones in this sample may be carry-over from other donors' samples. V is TRBV15 and J is TRBJ2-1, with D possibly being TRBD2 (6 bases). The sample comprised PBMCs. CDR3 in DNA: TGTGCCACCAGCAGAGGGATCGGGGGCAATGAGCAGTTCTTC. Protein sequence: CATSRGIGGNEQFF.